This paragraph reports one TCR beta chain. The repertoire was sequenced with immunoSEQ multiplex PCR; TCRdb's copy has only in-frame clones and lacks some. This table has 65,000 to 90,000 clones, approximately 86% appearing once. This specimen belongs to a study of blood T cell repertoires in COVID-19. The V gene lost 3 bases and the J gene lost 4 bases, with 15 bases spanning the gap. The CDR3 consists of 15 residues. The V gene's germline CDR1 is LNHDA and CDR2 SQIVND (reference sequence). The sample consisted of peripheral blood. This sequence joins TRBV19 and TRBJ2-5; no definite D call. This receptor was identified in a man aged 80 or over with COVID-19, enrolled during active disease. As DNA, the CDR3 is TGTGCCAGTAGTATTAGGTTGATGAGAGGAGAGACCCAGTACTTC. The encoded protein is CASSIRLMRGETQYF.